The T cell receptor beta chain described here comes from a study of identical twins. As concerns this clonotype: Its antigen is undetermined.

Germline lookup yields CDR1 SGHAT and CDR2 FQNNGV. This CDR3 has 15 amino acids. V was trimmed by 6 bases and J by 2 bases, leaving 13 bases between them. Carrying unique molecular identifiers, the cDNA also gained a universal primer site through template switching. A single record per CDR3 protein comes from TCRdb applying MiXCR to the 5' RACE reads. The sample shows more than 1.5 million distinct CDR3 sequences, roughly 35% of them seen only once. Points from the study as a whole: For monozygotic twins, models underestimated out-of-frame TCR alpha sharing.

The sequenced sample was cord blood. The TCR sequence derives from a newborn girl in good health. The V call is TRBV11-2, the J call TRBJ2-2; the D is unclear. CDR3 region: CASRLPAFNTGELFF. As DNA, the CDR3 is TGTGCCAGCAGATTACCGGCCTTCAACACCGGGGAGCTGTTTTTT.